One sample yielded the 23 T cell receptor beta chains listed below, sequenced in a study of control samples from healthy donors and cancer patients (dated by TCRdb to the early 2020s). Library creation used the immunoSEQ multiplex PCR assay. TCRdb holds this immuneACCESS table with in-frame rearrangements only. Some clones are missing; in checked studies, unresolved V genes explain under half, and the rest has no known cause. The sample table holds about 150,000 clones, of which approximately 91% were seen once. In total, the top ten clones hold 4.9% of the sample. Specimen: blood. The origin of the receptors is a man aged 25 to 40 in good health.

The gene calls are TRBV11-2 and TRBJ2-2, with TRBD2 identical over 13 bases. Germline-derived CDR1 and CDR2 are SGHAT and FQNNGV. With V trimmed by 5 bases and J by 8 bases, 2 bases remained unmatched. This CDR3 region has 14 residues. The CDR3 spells CASSGLAGVGELFF. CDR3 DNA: TGTGCCAGCAGCGGACTAGCGGGGGTGGGGGAGCTGTTTTTT.

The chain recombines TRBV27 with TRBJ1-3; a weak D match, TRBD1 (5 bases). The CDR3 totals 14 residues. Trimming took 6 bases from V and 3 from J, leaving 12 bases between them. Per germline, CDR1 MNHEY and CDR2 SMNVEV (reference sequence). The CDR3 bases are TGTGCCAGCAGCGAAATAGGGGATGGAAACACCATATATTTT. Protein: CASSEIGDGNTIYF.

Written as DNA, the CDR3 is TGTGCCAGTAGTCCGGGTTTTGGGCGAGGGACCCAGTACTTC. The encoded protein is CASSPGFGRGTQYF. The chain carries TRBV19 and TRBJ2-5; no definite D call. V lost 5 bases to trimming and J lost 7 bases, with 17 bases between them. Germline lookup yields CDR1 LNHDA and CDR2 SQIVND (reference sequence). The CDR3 is 14 residues long. Filled out from reference TRBV19 and TRBJ2-5, the complete variable domain reads DGGITQSPKYLFRKEGQNVTLSCEQNLNHDAMYWYRQDPGQGLRLIYYSQIVNDFQKGDIAEGYSVSREKKESFPLTVTSAQKNPTAFYLCASSPGFGRGTQYFGPGTRLLVL.

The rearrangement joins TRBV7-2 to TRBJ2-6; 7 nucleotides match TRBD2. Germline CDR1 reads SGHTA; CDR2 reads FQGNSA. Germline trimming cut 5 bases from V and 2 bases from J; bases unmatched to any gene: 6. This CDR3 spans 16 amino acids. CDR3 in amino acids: CASSRLGGAGANVLTF. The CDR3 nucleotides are TGTGCCAGCAGCCGCCTGGGGGGGGCTGGGGCCAACGTCCTGACTTTC.

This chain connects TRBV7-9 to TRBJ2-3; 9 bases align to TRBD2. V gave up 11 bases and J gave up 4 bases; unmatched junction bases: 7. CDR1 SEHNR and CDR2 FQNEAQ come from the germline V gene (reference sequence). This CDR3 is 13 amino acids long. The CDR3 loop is CAYHSGSSDTQYF. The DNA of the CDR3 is TGTGCCTACCATAGCGGGAGCTCAGATACGCAGTATTTT.

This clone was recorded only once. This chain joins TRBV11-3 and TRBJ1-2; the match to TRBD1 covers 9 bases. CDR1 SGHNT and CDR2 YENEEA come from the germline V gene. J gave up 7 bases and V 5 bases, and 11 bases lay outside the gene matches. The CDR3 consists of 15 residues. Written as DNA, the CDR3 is TGTGCCAGCAGCCCGAGGGACAGGGTCTTTGGTGGCTACACCTTC. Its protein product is CASSPRDRVFGGYTF.

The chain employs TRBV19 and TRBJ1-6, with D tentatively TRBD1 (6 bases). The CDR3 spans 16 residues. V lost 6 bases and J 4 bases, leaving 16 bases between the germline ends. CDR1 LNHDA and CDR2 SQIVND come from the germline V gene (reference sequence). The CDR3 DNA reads TGTGCCAGTAGCCCTGCCAGGGGCCGTTATAATTCACCCCTCCACTTT. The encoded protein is CASSPARGRYNSPLHF.

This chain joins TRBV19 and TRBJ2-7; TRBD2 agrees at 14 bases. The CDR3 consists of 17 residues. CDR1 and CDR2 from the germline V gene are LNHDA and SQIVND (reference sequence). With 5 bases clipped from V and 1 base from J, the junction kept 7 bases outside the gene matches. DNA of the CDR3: TGTGCCAGTAGTTTGAATGGACTAGCGGGAGGATCCTACGAGCAGTACTTC. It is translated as CASSLNGLAGGSYEQYF.

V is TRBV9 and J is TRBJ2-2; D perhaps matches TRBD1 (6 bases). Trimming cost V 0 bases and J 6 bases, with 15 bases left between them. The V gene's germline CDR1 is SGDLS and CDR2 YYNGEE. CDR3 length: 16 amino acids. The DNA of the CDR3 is TGTGCCAGCAGCGTAGGGGACATGAGGGCCCCCGGGGAGCTGTTTTTT. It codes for CASSVGDMRAPGELFF. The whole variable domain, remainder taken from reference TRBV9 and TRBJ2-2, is DSGVTQTPKHLITATGQRVTLRCSPRSGDLSVYWYQQSLDQGLQFLIQYYNGEERAKGNILERFSAQQFPDLHSELNLSSLELGDSALYFCASSVGDMRAPGELFFGEGSRLTVL.

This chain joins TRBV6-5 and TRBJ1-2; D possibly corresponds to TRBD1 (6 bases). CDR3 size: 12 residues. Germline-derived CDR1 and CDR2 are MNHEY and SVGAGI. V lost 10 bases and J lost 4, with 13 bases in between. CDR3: CATITGSYGYTF. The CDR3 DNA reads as TGTGCCACCATTACAGGGTCCTATGGCTACACCTTC.

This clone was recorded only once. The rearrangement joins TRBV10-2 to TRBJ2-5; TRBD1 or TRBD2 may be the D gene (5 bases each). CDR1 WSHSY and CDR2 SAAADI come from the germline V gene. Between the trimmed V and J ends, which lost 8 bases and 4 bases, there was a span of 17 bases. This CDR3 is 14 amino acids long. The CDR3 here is CASLPEGLTETQYF. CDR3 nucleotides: TGCGCCAGCCTCCCAGAGGGGCTCACAGAGACCCAGTACTTC.

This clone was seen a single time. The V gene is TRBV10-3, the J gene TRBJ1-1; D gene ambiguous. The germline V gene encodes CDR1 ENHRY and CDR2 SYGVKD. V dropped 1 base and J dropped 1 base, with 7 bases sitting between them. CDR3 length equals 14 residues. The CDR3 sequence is CAISEWMTNTEAFF. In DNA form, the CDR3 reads TGTGCCATCAGTGAGTGGATGACGAACACTGAAGCTTTCTTT.

Here the CDR3 reads CASSSLRGGEQYF. CDR3 nucleotides: TGTGCCAGTAGTTCTCTTCGGGGGGGCGAGCAGTACTTC. V and J are TRBV19 and TRBJ2-7, with 8 bases that match TRBD2. The germline gives CDR1 LNHDA, CDR2 SQIVND (reference sequence). The CDR3 runs to 13 residues. The trim removed 5 bases at V and 6 bases at J, leaving 6 bases unmatched.

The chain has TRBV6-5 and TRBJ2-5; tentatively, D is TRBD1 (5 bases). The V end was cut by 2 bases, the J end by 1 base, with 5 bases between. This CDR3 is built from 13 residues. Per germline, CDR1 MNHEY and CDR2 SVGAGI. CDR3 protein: CASSYDSQETQYF. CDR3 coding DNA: TGTGCCAGCAGTTACGACAGCCAAGAGACCCAGTACTTC.

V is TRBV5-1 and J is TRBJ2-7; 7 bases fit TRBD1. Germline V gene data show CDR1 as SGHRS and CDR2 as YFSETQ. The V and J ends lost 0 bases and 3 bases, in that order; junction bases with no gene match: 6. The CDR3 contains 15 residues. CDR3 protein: CASSLGSGTDYEQYF. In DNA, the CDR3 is TGCGCCAGCAGCTTGGGATCCGGGACAGACTACGAGCAGTACTTC.

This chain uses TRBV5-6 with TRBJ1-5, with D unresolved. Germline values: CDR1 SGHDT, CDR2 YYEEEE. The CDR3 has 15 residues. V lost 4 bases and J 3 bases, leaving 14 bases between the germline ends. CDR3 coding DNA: TGTGCCAGCAGCCTCTGGACCGCTCTCAATCAGCCCCAGCATTTT. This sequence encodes CASSLWTALNQPQHF.

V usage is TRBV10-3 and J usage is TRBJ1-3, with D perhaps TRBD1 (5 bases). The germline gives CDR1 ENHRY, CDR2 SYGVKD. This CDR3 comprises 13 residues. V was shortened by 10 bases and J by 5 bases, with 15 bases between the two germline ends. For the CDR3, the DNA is TGTGCCAGTCGGGAGAGGGACCGAAACACCATATATTTT. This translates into CASRERDRNTIYF.

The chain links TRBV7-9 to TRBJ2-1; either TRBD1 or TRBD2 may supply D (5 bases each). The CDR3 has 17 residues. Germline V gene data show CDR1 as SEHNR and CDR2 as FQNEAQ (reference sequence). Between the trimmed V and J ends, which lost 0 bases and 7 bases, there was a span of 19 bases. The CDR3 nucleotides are TGTGCCAGCAGCTTAGCGAGGGAACAGGAGGTGCGTAATGAGCAGTTCTTC. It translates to CASSLAREQEVRNEQFF.

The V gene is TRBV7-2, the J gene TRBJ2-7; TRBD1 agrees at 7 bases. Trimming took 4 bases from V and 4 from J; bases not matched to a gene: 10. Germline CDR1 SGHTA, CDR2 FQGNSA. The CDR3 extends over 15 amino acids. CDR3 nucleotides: TGTGCCAGCAGCTCCTGGGACAGTCGATCGTACGAGCAGTACTTC. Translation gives CASSSWDSRSYEQYF.

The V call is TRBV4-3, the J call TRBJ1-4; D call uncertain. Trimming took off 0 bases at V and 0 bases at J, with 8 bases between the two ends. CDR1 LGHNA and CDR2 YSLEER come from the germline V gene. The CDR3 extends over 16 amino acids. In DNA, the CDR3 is TGCGCCAGCAGCCAAGAAGTTAATCCAACTAATGAAAAACTGTTTTTT. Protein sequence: CASSQEVNPTNEKLFF.

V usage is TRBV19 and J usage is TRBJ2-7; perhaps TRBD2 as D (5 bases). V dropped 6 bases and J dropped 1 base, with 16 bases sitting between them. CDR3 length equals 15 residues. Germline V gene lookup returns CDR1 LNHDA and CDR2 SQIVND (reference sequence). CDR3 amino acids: CASSPGRGSSYEQYF. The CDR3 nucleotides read TGTGCCAGTAGCCCAGGCCGGGGAAGTTCCTACGAGCAGTACTTC.

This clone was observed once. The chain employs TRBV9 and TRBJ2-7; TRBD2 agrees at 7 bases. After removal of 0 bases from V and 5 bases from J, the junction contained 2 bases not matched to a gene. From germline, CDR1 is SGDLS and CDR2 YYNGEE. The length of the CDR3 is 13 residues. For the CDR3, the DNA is TGTGCCAGCAGCGTAGGACTAGCAAACGAGCAGTACTTC. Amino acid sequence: CASSVGLANEQYF.

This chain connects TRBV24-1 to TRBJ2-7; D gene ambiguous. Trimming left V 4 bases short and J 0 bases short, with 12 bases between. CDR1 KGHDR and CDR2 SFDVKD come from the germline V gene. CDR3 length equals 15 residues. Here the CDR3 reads CATSDPGRPSYEQYF. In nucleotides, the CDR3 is TGTGCCACCAGTGACCCCGGACGGCCCTCCTACGAGCAGTACTTC.